A selection of T cell receptor beta chains follows, all from one sample in a study of T cell responses to AZD1222 COVID-19 vaccine. Sequencing used immunoSEQ multiplex PCR; TCRdb keeps in-frame clones, though not all of them. The sample comprises about 90,000 clones, 80% to 90% of which are singletons, and around 8.2% rests with the top ten. The sample was peripheral blood, taken on day 0 of AZD1222 vaccination. The receptors derive from an adult in good health. The CDR3 runs from the conserved cysteine through the conserved F or W. A D gene is named only where the DNA matches it firmly. Only some rows state a clone size, as once, few, many or a class for expanded clones.

DNA: TGTGCCAGTAGTACAGGGACTAGAGGGGGCGATGAGCAGTTCTTC
CDR3: CASSTGTRGGDEQFF
length: 15
D: .
J: TRBJ2-1
size: .
V: TRBV19

DNA: TGTGCCAGCAGTTGGGCAGGGGGCATCTACGAGCAGTACTTC
CDR3: CASSWAGGIYEQYF
length: 14
D: TRBD1
J: TRBJ2-7
size: .
V: TRBV28

DNA: TGTGCCAGCAGGGAGGGACAGGGGAACACCGGGGAGCTGTTTTTT
CDR3: CASREGQGNTGELFF
length: 15
D: TRBD1
J: TRBJ2-2
size: .
V: TRBV27

DNA: TGCGCCAGCAGCCAAGGGATAGCGGGAGGGCCCGAGCAGTACTTC
CDR3: CASSQGIAGGPEQYF
length: 15
D: TRBD2
J: TRBJ2-7
size: .
V: TRBV4-1

DNA: TGTGCCTGGAAGAGCACCGGGGAGCTGTTTTTT
CDR3: CAWKSTGELFF
length: 11
D: .
J: TRBJ2-2
size: .
V: TRBV30

DNA: TGTGCCAGGAGGGGGATCCCGCCAACAGGGGGCTATGGCTACACCTTC
CDR3: CARRGIPPTGGYGYTF
length: 16
D: TRBD1
J: TRBJ1-2
size: .
V: TRBV2

DNA: TGTGCCAGTAGTGCCGTAGCGGGAGGACCCTACGAGCAGTACTTC
CDR3: CASSAVAGGPYEQYF
length: 15
D: TRBD2
J: TRBJ2-7
size: few
V: TRBV19

DNA: TGTGCCACCAGCCCGGACACCTTGGAGGAAAAACTGTTTTTT
CDR3: CATSPDTLEEKLFF
length: 14
D: .
J: TRBJ1-4
size: .
V: TRBV15

DNA: TGTGCCAGCAGCATAGGGGACCACGCACCCTCAGACAGGGCCTGGCCCTACGAGCAGTACTTC
CDR3: CASSIGDHAPSDRAWPYEQYF
length: 21
D: .
J: TRBJ2-7
size: .
V: TRBV21-1

DNA: TGTGCCAGCAGCTTAGCAGCGACTAGCGGGGGGCCTGGAGAGCAGTACTTC
CDR3: CASSLAATSGGPGEQYF
length: 17
D: TRBD2
J: TRBJ2-7
size: .
V: TRBV7-6

DNA: TGTGCCAGCAGCTTAATCGGGGTACAAGGGACCCAGTACTTC
CDR3: CASSLIGVQGTQYF
length: 14
D: .
J: TRBJ2-5
size: .
V: TRBV11-2

DNA: TGCGCCAGCAGCCATGGGACAGAGCCGAATGAAAAACTGTTTTTT
CDR3: CASSHGTEPNEKLFF
length: 15
D: TRBD1
J: TRBJ1-4
size: .
V: TRBV4-3

DNA: TGTGCCAGCAGTCCGAACCCTGGCGGGAGGGCGCTTACCCAAGAGACCCAGTACTTC
CDR3: CASSPNPGGRALTQETQYF
length: 19
D: TRBD2
J: TRBJ2-5
size: .
V: TRBV4-2

DNA: TGTGCCAGCAGTTACCAATCCGAGCAGTACTTC
CDR3: CASSYQSEQYF
length: 11
D: .
J: TRBJ2-7
size: .
V: TRBV6-6

DNA: TGCGCCAGCAGCCCGGGGGCGGGAGGGTCTCACGAGCAGTACTTC
CDR3: CASSPGAGGSHEQYF
length: 15
D: TRBD2
J: TRBJ2-7
size: once
V: TRBV5-1

DNA: TGTGCCAGCAGCCAACCGACAGGGCCGAACACTGAAGCTTTCTTT
CDR3: CASSQPTGPNTEAFF
length: 15
D: TRBD1
J: TRBJ1-1
size: .
V: TRBV11-3

DNA: TGCAGCGTTGAGGCAACACGGGGGGGAGGCTATGGCTACACCTTC
CDR3: CSVEATRGGGYGYTF
length: 15
D: .
J: TRBJ1-2
size: .
V: TRBV29-1